What follows describes a single T cell receptor beta chain. The data are from a study of blood T cell repertoires in COVID-19. CDR3 length: 18 amino acids. Germline loops: CDR1 MNHEY, CDR2 SMNVEV (reference sequence). With 5 bases removed from V and 0 bases from J, the gap between germline ends came to 17 bases. The repertoire was sequenced with immunoSEQ multiplex PCR; TCRdb's copy has only in-frame clones and lacks some. The sample lists more than 150,000 clones; around 85% were seen once. The J gene is TRBJ1-6, the V gene TRBV27; D unclear. The TCR originated in a man in his 70s with active or convalescent COVID-19. Sequencing input: peripheral blood. The CDR3 DNA follows: TGTGCCAGCAGTCCCCGCGCGGGAGCCACCTCCTATAATTCACCCCTCCACTTT. Translated: CASSPRAGATSYNSPLHF.